This T cell receptor beta chain was captured by sequencing in a study of post-analysis software for immune sequencing data. The study's findings and limits: There were a few TRBV segments more frequent in patients than controls, and TRBV5-6, TRBV5-1 and TRBV20-1 were among them. People with multiple sclerosis had a significantly lower normalized Chao1 diversity than controls did. Same-batch preparations were strongly co-clustered by F measure.

Of note for this clonotype: The antigen is not known.

cDNA libraries of TCR beta carried unique molecular identifiers. When roughly 0.9 to 10 million T cells were used, they gave some 540,000 cDNA molecules. MiXCR was run by TCRdb on the PCR reads, yielding one entry per CDR3 protein. The sample shows roughly 570,000 distinct CDR3 sequences, around 31% of them seen only once. The CDR3 loop spans 15 amino acids. Germline V gene sequence: CDR1 SGHVS, CDR2 FQNEAQ. V lost 3 bases and J lost 4, with 15 bases in between. Sequenced sample: blood. This rearrangement joins TRBV7-8 to TRBJ1-1; D remains unclear. The sequence came from a girl aged 2 to 17 with multiple sclerosis. CDR3 protein: CASSFHTALFTEAFF. In nucleotides, the CDR3 is TGTGCCAGCAGCTTTCATACAGCTCTCTTCACTGAAGCTTTCTTT.